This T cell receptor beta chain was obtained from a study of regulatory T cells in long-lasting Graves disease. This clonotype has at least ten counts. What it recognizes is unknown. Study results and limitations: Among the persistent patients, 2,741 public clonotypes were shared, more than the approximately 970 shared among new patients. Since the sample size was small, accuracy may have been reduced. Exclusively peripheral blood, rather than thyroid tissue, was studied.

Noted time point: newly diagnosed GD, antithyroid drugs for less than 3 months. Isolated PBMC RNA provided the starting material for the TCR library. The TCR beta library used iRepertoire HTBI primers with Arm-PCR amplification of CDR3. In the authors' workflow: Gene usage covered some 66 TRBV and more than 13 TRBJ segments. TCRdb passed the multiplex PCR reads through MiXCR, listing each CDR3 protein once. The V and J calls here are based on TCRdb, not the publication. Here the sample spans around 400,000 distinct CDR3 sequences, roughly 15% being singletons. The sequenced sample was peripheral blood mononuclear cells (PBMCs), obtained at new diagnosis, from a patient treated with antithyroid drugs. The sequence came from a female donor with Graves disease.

The CDR3 coding sequence is TGTGCCAGCAGCCCCGATGGTTACGAGCAGTACTTC. This codes for CASSPDGYEQYF. The V call is TRBV18, the J call TRBJ2-7; D uncertain. Trimming pared 8 bases from V and 4 bases from J, leaving 12 bases between. Germline assignment: CDR1 KGHSH and CDR2 LQKENI. The CDR3 has 12 residues.